Listed here is a single TCR beta chain. What antigen it recognizes has not been identified. No per-base quality is available; no much larger clone lies one base away. Measured from the cysteine to the phenylalanine, the CDR3 is 20 residues long. Solely the CDR3 DNA is kept, with 60 bases framed from the first base. Per the germline V gene (reference sequence), DFQATT is the CDR1 and SNEGSKA is the CDR2. V is cut back by 4 bases and J by 2 bases, with 19 bases in the junction unmatched. This sample was included in a study of T cell repertoires in cytomegalovirus infection (dated by TCRdb to the late 2010s). Turning to the overall study: Donor HLA type was relevant to the analysis, because carriage of CMV infection together with the matching HLA type was indicated by public TCR beta signatures.

General conclusions and limits of the study: Carriers of CMV infection plus the relevant HLA type were discriminated by the cumulative frequency of public TCR beta family members in the study cohort and in an independent 352-donor cohort. The ex vivo response was dominated by HLA-C-restricted CMV-specific TCR beta clonotypes, which also provided the single most frequent clonotype in two of eight donors.

Sequencing used an Illumina HiSeq 1500. TCRdb reanalyzed the raw reads on its own, using fastp at Q25 for trimming and MiXCR for clone calling, and kept in-frame beta chains. Every CDR3 protein is listed once, alongside the most common genes and DNA of its rows. A total of about 180,000 distinct CDR3 sequences appear in this sample, approximately 18% of them only once. Under 30% of the sample comes from the top ten. This TCR came from a human donor in good health (CMV status not recorded). Some clones in this sample may be carry-over from other donors' samples. Recombination joined TRBV20-1 with TRBJ2-3; TRBD2 matches 12 bases in the middle. Sequencing was carried out using CD8+ T cells from PBMCs. The CDR3 region reads CSATLLTGLAGEPTTDTQYF. The DNA sequence is as follows: TGCAGTGCTACCCTATTGACGGGACTAGCGGGCGAACCGACCACAGATACGCAGTATTTT.